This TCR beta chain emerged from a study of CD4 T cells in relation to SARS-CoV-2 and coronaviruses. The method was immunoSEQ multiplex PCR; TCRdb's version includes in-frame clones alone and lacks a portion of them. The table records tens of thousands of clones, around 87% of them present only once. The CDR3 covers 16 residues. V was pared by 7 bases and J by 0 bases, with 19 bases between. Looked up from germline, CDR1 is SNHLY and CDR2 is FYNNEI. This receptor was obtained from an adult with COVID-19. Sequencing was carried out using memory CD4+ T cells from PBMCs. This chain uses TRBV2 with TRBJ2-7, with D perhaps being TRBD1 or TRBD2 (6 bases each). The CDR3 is CASNGGAGEVSYEQYF. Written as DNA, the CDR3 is TGTGCCAGCAATGGAGGGGCAGGGGAGGTCTCCTACGAGCAGTACTTC.